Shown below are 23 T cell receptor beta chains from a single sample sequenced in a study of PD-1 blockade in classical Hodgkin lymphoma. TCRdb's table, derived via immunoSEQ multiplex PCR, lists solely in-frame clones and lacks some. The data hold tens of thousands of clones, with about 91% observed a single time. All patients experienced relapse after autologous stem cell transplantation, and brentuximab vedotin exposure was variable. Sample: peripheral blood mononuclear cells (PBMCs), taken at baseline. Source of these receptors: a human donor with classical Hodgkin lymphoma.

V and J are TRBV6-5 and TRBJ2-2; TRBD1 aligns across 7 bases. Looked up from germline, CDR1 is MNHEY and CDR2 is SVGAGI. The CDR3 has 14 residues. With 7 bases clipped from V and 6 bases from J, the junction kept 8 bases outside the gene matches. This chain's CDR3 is CASNLMTGSGELFF. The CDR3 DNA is TGTGCCAGCAACTTAATGACAGGGTCCGGGGAGCTGTTTTTT.

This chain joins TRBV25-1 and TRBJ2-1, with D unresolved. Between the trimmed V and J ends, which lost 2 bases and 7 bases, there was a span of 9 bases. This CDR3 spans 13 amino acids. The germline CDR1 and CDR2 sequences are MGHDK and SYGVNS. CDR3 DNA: TGTGCCAGCAGTGAAGTAGGACGGAATGAGCAGTTCTTC. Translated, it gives CASSEVGRNEQFF.

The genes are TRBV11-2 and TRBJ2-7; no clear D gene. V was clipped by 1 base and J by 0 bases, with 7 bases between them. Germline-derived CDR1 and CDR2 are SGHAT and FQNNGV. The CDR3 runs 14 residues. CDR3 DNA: TGTGCCAGCAGCTTAGCGGCTAGCTCCTACGAGCAGTACTTC. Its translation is CASSLAASSYEQYF.

CDR3 coding DNA: TGCGCCAGCAGCCGCGAAGTTCCGGGAAGAAGCTATGGCTACACCTTC. Its translation is CASSREVPGRSYGYTF. This chain joins TRBV4-3 and TRBJ1-2; D remains ambiguous. The CDR3 loop spans 16 amino acids. V was trimmed by 4 bases and J by 4 bases, leaving 19 bases between them. Germline V gene lookup returns CDR1 LGHNA and CDR2 YSLEER.

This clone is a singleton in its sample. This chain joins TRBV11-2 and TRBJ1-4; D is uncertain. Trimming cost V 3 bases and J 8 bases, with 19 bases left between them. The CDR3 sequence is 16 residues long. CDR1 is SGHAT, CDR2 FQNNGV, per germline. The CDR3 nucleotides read TGTGCCAGCAGCTTTAGTCTGGCAACCGGGGTGGAAAAACTGTTTTTT. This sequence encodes CASSFSLATGVEKLFF.

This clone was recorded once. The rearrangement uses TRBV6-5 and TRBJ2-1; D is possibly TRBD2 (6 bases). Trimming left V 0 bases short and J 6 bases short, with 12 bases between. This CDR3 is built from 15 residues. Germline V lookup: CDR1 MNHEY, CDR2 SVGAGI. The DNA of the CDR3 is TGTGCCAGCAGTTACTCACCGGGGGTCGCCAATGAGCAGTTCTTC. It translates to CASSYSPGVANEQFF.

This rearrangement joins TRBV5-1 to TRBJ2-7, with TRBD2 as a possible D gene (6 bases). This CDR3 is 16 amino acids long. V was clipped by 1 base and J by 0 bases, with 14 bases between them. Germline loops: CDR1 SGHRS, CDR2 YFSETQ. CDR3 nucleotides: TGCGCCAGCAGCTTGACGGCGGGGTTAAGCTCCTACGAGCAGTACTTC. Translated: CASSLTAGLSSYEQYF.

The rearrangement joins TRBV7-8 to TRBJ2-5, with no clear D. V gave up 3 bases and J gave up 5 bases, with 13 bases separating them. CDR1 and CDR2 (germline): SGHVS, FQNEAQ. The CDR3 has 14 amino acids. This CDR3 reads CASSFGSLGETQYF. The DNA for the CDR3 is TGTGCCAGCAGCTTTGGGTCCCTAGGGGAGACCCAGTACTTC.

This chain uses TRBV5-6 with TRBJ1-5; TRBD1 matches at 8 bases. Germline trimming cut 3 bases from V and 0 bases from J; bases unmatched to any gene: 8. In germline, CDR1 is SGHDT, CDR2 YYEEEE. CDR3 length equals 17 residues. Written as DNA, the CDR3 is TGTGCCAGCAGCTGGGGGACAGGCCTTCATAGCAATCAGCCCCAGCATTTT. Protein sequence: CASSWGTGLHSNQPQHF.

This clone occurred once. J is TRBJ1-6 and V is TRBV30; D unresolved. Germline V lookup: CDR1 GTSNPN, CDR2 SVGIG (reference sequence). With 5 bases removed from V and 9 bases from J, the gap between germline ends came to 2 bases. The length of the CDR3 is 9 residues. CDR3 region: CAWGSPLHF. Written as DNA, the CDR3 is TGTGCCTGGGGTTCACCCCTCCACTTT. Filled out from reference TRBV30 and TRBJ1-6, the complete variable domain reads SQTIHQWPATLVQPVGSPLSLECTVEGTSNPNLYWYRQAAGRGLQLLFYSVGIGQISSEVPQNLSASRPQDRQFILSSKKLLLSDSGFYLCAWGSPLHFGNGTRLTVT.

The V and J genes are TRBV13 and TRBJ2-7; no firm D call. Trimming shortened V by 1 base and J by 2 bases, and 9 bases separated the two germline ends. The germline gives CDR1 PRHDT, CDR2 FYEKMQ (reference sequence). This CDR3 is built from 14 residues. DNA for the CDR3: TGTGCCAGCAGCTTAGCTTCAGAAACCTACGAGCAGTACTTC. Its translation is CASSLASETYEQYF.

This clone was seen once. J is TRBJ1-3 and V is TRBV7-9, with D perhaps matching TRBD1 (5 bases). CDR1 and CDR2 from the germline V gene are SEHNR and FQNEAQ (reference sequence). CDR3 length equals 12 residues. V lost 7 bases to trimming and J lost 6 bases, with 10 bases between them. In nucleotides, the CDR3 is TGTGCCAGCAAGGGGAACGAAAACACCATATATTTT. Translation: CASKGNENTIYF.

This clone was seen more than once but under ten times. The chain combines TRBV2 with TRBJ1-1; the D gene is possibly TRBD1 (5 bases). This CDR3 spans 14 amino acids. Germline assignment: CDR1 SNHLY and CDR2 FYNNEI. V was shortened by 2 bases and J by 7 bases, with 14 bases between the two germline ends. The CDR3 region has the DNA TGTGCCAGCAGTGAAAGGGGCCAGGCCTATGAAGCTTTCTTT. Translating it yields CASSERGQAYEAFF.

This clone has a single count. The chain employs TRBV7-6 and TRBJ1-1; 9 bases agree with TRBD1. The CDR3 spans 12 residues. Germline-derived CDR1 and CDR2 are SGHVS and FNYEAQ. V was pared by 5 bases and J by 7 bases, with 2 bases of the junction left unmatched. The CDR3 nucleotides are TGTGCCAGCAGCCAGGGACAGGGTGAAGCTTTCTTT. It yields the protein CASSQGQGEAFF. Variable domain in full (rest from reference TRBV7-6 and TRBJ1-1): GAGVSQSPRYKVTKRGQDVALRCDPISGHVSLYWYRQALGQGPEFLTYFNYEAQQDKSGLPNDRFSAERPEGSISTLTIQRTEQRDSAMYRCASSQGQGEAFFGQGTRLTVV.

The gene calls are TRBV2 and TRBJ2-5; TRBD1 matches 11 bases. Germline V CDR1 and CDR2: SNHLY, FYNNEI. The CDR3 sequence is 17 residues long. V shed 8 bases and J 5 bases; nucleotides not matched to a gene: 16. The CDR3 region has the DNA TGTGCCAGCGGAGAGTACCGGGACAGGGGGTTCGGGGAGACCCAGTACTTC. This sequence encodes CASGEYRDRGFGETQYF.

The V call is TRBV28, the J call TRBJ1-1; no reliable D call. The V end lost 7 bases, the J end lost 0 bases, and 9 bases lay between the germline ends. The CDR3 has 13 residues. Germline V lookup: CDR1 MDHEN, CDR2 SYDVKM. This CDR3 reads CASIEVLNTEAFF. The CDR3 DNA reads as TGTGCCAGCATCGAGGTCCTGAACACTGAAGCTTTCTTT.

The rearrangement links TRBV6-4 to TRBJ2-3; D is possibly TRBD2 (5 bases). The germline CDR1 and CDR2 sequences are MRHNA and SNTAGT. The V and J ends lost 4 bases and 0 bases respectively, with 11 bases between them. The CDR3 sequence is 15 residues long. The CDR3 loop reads CASSGGSASTDTQYF. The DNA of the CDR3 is TGTGCCAGCAGTGGGGGTAGCGCAAGCACAGATACGCAGTATTTT.

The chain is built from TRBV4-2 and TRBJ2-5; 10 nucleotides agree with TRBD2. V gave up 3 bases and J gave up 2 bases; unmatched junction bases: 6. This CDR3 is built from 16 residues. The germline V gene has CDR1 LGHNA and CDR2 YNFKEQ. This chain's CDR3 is CASSQALAGGQETQYF. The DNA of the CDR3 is TGTGCCAGCAGCCAGGCCTTAGCGGGGGGTCAAGAGACCCAGTACTTC.

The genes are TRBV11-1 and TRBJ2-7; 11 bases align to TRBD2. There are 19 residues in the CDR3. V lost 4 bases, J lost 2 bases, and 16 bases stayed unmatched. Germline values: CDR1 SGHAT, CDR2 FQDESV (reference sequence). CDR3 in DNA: TGTGCCAGCAGCTCCCTAACCCCCCTAGCGGGGGGCTTCACCTACGAGCAGTACTTC. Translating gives CASSSLTPLAGGFTYEQYF.

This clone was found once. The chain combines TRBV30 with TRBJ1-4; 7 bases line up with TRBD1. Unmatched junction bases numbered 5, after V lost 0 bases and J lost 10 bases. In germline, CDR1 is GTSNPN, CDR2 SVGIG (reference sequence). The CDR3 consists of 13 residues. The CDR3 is CAWSVTGDAKLFF. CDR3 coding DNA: TGTGCCTGGAGTGTTACAGGGGACGCAAAACTGTTTTTT.

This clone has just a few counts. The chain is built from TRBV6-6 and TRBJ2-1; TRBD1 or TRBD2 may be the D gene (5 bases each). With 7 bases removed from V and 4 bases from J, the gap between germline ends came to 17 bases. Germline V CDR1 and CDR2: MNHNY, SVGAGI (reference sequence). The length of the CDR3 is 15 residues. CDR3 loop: CASTPPGTLYNEQFF. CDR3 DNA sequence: TGTGCCAGCACACCGCCGGGGACGCTTTACAATGAGCAGTTCTTC.

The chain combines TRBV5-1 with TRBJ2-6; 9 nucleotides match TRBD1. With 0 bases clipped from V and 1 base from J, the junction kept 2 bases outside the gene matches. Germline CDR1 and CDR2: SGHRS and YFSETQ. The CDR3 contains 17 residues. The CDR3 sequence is CASSLGGTGSGANVLTF. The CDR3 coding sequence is TGCGCCAGCAGCTTGGGCGGGACAGGGTCTGGGGCCAACGTCCTGACTTTC.

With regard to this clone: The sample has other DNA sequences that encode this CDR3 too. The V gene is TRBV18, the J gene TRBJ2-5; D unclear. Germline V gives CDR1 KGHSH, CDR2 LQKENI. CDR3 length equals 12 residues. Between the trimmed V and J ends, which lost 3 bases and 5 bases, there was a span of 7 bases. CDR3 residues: CASSPLGETQYF. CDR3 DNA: TGTGCCAGCTCACCCTTAGGGGAGACCCAGTACTTC.